This TCR beta chain was captured by sequencing in a study of identical twins. TCRdb independently ran MiXCR on the 5' RACE reads; one entry per CDR3 protein. The sample consists of approximately 700,000 distinct CDR3 sequences, around a sixth of them appearing once. Notes on the study in general: Modelling approaches yielded underestimates of out-of-frame TCR alpha sharing between monozygotic twins. Shared out-of-frame alpha sequences (those common to twins) showed excess low generation probability.

The table lists this clonotype with a few counts. Its antigen is as yet unknown. The germline V gene has CDR1 SEHNR and CDR2 FQNEAQ (reference sequence). This CDR3 has 13 residues. Trimming took 0 bases from V and 5 from J, leaving 6 bases between them. The same specimen was also included in a second study, on T cells expressing NK-cell markers. That source reports: NKG2C+ dominant clonotypes from a handful of donors made up about 1.0-8% of CD8+ T cells.

The chain employs TRBV7-9 and TRBJ2-3, with D unresolved. Specimen: PBMCs. The sequence was obtained from a woman aged 18-35 years in good health. CDR3 in amino acids: CASSLASRDTQYF. DNA for the CDR3: TGTGCCAGCAGCTTAGCGTCGCGAGATACGCAGTATTTT.